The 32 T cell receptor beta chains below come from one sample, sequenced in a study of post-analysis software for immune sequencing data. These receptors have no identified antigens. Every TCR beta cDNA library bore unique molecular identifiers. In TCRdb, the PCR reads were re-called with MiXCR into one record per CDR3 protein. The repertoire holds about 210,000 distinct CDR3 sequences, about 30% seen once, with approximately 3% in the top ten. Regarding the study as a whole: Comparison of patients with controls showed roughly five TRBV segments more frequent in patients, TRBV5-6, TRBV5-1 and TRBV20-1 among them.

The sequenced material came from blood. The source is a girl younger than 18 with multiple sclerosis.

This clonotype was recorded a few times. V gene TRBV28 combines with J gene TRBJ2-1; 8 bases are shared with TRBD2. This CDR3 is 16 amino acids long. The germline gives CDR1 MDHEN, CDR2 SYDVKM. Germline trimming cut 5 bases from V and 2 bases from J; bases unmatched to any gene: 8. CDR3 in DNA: TGTGCCAGCAGTCCCGGGAGGGCCCTCCCCTACAATGAGCAGTTCTTC. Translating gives CASSPGRALPYNEQFF.

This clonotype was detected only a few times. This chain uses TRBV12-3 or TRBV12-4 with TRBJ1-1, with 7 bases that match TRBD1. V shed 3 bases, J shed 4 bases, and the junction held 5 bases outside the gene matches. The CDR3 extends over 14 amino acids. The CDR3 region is CASSLQGGGTEAFF. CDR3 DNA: TGTGCCAGCAGTTTGCAGGGGGGCGGCACTGAAGCTTTCTTT.

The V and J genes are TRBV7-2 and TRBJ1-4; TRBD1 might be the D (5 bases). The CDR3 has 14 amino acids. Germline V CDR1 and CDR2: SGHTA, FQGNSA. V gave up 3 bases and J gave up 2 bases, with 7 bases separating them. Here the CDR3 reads CASSFSGTNEKLFF. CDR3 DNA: TGTGCCAGCAGCTTTTCAGGGACTAATGAAAAACTGTTTTTT.

The CDR3 DNA is TGTGCCAGCTCAGAAGGGCCCGCTAACTATGGCTACACCTTC. Amino acid sequence: CASSEGPANYGYTF. The chain carries TRBV18 and TRBJ1-2; no firm D call. Germline CDR1 and CDR2: KGHSH and LQKENI. The CDR3 runs 14 residues. V lost 5 bases to trimming and J lost 0 bases, with 10 bases between them.

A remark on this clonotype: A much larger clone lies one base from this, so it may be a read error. The CDR3 coding sequence is TGTGCCTGCAGCCACCTAGCGGGAGGGCCAGCGGATACGCAGTATTTT. Translation: CACSHLAGGPADTQYF. J is TRBJ2-3 and V is TRBV3-1, with TRBD2 identical over 12 bases. This CDR3 has 16 residues. Germline loops: CDR1 LGHDT, CDR2 YNNKEL (reference sequence).

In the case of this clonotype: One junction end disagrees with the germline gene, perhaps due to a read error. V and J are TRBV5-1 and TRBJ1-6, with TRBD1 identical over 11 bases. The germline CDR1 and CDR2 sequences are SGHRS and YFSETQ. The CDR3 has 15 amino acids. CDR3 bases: TGCGCCGGCAGGAGCGGACAGGGGGCTTGGTCACCCCTCCACTTT. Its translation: CAGRSGQGAWSPLHF.

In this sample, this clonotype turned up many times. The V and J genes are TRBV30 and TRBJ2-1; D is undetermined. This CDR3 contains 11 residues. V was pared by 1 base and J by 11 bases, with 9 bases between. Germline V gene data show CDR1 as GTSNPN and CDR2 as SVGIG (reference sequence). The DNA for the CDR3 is TGTGCCTGGAGTGATGGGTCGCAGCAGTTCTTC. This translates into CAWSDGSQQFF.

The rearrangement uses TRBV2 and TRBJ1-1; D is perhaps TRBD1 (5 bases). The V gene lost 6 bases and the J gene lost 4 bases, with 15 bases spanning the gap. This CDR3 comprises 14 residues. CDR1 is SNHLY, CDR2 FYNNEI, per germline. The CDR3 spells CASRAPGRATEAFF. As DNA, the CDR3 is TGTGCCAGCAGGGCTCCGGGCAGGGCCACTGAAGCTTTCTTT.

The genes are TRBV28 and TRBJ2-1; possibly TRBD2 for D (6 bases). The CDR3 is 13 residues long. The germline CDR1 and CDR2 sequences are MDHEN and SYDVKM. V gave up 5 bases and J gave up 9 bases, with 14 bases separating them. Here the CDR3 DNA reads TGTGCCAGCAGTACACTAGTGGGGGGTGAGCAGTTCTTC. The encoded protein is CASSTLVGGEQFF.

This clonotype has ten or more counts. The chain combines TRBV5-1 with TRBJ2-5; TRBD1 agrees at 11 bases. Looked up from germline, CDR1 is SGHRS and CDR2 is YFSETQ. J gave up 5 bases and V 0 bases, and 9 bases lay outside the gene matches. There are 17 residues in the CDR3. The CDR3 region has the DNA TGCGCCAGCAGCTTGGCGGGGACAGGGGGTCGTACGGAGACCCAGTACTTC. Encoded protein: CASSLAGTGGRTETQYF.

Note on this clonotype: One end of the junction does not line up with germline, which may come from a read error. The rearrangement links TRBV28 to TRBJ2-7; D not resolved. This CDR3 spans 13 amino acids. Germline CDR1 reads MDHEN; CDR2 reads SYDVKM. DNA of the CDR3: TGTGCCTGCAGTATAACCAAGGGTCGGGAGCAGTACTTC. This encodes CACSITKGREQYF.

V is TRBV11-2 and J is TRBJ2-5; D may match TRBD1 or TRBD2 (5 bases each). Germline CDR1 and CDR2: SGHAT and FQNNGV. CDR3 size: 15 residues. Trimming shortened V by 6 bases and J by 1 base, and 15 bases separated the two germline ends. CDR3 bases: TGTGCCAGCAGGAGGGGATTAGCCCTCCAAGAGACCCAGTACTTC. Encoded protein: CASRRGLALQETQYF.

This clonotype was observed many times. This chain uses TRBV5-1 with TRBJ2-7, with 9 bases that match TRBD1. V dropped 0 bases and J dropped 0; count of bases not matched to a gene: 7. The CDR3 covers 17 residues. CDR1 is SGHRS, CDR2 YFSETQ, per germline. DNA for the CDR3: TGCGCCAGCAGCTTGGCGCAGGGACAGGGTCTCTCCTACGAGCAGTACTTC. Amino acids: CASSLAQGQGLSYEQYF.

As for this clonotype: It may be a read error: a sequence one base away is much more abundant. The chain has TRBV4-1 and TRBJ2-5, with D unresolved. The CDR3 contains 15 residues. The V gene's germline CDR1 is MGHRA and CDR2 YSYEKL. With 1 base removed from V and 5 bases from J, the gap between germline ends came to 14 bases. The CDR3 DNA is TGCGCCAGCAGCCAAGGTAGAATGGTTGAGGAGACCCAGTACTTC. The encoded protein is CASSQGRMVEETQYF.

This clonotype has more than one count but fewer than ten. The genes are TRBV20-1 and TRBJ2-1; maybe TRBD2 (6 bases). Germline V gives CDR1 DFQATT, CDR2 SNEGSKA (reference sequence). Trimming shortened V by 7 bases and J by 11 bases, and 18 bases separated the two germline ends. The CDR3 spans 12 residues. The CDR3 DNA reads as TGCAGTGTCACAGCTTGGGCGGGGAAGCAGTTCTTC. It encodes CSVTAWAGKQFF.

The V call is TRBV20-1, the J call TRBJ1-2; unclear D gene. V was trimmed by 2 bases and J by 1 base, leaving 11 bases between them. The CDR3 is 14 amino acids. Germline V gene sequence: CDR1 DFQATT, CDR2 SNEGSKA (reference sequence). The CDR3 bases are TGCAGTGCTAGAACCCCGCGGGATAACTATGGCTACACCTTC. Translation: CSARTPRDNYGYTF.

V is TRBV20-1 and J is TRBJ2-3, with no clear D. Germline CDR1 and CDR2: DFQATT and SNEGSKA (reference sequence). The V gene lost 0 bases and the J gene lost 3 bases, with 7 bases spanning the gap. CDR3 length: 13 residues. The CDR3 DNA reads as TGCAGTGCTAGAGAGGCTAGAACAGATACGCAGTATTTT. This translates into CSAREARTDTQYF.

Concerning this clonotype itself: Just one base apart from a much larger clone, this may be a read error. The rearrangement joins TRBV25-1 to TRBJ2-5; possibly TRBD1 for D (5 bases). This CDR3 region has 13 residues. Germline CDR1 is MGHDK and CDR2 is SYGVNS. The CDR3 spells CASSATGAETRYF. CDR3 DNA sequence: TGTGCCAGCAGTGCGACTGGGGCAGAGACCCGGTACTTC.

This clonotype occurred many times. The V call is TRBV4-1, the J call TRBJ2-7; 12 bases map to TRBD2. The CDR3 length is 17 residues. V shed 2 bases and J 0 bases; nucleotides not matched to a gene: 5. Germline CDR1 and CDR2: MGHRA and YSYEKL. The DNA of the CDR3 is TGCGCCAGCAGCCAATTGGGACTAGCGGGTTCCTCCTACGAGCAGTACTTC. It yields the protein CASSQLGLAGSSYEQYF.

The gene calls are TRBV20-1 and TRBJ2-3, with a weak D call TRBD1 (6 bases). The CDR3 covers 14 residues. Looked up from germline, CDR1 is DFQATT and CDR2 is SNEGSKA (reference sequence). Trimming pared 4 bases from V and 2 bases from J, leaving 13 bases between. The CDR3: CSATDRPATDTQYF. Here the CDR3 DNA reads TGCAGTGCTACAGACAGGCCGGCCACAGATACGCAGTATTTT.

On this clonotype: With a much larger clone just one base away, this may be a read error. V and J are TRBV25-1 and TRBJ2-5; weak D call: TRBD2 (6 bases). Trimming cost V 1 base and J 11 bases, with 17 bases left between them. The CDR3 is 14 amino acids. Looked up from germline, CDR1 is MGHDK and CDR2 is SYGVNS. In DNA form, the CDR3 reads TGTGCCAGCAGTGAATGGGCGTCTTGCGGGGAGCAGTACTTC. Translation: CASSEWASCGEQYF.

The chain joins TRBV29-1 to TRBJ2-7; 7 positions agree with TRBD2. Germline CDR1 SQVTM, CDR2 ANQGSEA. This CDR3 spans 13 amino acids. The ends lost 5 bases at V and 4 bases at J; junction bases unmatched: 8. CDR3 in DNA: TGCAGCGTTTTAGCTAGCGGAAGATACGAGCAGTACTTC. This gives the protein CSVLASGRYEQYF.

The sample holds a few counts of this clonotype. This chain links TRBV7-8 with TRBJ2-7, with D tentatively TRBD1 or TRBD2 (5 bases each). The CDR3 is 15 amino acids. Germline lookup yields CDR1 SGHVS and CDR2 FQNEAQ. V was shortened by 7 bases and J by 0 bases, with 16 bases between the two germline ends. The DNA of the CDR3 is TGTGCCAGCATCGTCGGGGCAGGATACTCCTACGAGCAGTACTTC. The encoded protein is CASIVGAGYSYEQYF.

The CDR3 DNA is TGTGCCAGCAGCGTAGAGGGTAGCGGGAGTTACCGCGGGGAGCTGTTTTTT. It is translated as CASSVEGSGSYRGELFF. The rearrangement joins TRBV9 to TRBJ2-2; 9 bases are shared with TRBD2. CDR1 and CDR2 (germline): SGDLS, YYNGEE. CDR3 length equals 17 residues. V shed 0 bases and J 7 bases; nucleotides not matched to a gene: 10.

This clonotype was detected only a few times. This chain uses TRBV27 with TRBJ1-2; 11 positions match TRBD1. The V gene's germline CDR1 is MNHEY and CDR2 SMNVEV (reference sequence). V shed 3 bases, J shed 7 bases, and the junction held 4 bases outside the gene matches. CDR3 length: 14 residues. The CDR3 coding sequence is TGTGCCAGCAGTTTTGGGACAGGGGGGGGTGGCTACACCTTC. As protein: CASSFGTGGGGYTF.

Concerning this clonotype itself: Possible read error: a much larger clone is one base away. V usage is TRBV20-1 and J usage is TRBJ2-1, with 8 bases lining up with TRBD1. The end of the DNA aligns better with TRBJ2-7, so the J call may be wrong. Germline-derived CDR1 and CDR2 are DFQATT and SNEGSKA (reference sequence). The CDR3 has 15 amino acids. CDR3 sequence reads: CSARAGQGGYNEQYF. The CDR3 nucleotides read TGCAGTGCTAGGGCAGGACAGGGAGGCTACAATGAGCAGTACTTC.

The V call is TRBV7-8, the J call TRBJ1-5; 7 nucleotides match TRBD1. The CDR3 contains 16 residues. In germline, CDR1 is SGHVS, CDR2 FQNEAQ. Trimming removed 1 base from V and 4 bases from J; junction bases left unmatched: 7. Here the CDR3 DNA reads TGTGCCAGCAGCTTAGGAACAGGGGCTGGTAATCAGCCCCAGCATTTT. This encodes CASSLGTGAGNQPQHF.

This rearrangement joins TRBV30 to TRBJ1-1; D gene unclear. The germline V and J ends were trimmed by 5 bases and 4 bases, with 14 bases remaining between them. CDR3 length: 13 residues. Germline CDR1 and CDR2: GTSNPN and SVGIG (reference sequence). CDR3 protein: CAWGLGRGTEAFF. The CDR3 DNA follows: TGTGCCTGGGGTCTCGGTCGAGGCACTGAAGCTTTCTTT.

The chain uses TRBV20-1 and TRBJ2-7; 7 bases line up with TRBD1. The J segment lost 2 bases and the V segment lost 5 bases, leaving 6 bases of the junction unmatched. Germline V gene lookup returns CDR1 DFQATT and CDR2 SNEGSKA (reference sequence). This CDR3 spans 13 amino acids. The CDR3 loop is CSAQLDRTYEQYF. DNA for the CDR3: TGCAGTGCTCAGCTGGACAGGACCTACGAGCAGTACTTC.

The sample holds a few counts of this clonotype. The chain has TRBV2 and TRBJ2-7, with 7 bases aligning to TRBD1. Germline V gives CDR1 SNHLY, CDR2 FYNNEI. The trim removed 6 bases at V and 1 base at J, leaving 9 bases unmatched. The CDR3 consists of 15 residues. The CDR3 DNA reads TGTGCCAGCAGAATAGGGACAGCCCCTTCCTACGAGCAGTACTTC. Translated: CASRIGTAPSYEQYF.

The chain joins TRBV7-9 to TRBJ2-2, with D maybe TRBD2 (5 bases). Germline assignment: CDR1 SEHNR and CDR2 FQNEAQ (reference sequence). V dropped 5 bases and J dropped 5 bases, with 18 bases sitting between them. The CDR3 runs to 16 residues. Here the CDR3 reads CASSPFHGGGTGELFF. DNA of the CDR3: TGTGCCAGCAGCCCCTTCCATGGAGGTGGTACCGGGGAGCTGTTTTTT.

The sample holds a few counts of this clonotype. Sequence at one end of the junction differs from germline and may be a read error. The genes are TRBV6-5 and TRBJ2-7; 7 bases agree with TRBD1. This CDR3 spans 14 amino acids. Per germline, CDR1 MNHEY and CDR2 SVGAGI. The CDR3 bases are TGTGCCGGCAGCTGGGACAGAAGCTCCTACGAGCAGTACTTC. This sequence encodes CAGSWDRSSYEQYF.